This T cell receptor (beta chain) was identified in a study of OX40 agonist ivuxolimab in advanced cancers. Data came from immunoSEQ multiplex PCR; TCRdb stores just in-frame clones and leaves some out. The sample has tens of thousands of clones, roughly three quarters seen once. Trimming removed 5 bases at V and 0 bases at J, with 16 bases between. CDR3 size: 16 residues. CDR1 SGHVS and CDR2 FQNEAQ come from the germline V gene. The chain couples TRBV7-8 to TRBJ1-2; D is uncertain. The starting material was CD4+ or CD8+ T cells sorted from blood, obtained in a trial of the OX40 agonist ivuxolimab. The sequence was collected from an adult with an advanced solid tumor such as melanoma, head and neck, liver or kidney cancer. The CDR3 sequence is CASSPRKRTANYGYTF. DNA of the CDR3: TGTGCCAGCAGCCCGAGAAAGCGGACGGCTAACTATGGCTACACCTTC. Full variable domain (remainder filled in from reference TRBV7-8 and TRBJ1-2): GAGVSQSPRYKVAKRGQDVALRCDPISGHVSLFWYQQALGQGPEFLTYFQNEAQLDKSGLPSDRFFAERPEGSVSTLKIQRTQQEDSAVYLCASSPRKRTANYGYTFGSGTRLTVV.